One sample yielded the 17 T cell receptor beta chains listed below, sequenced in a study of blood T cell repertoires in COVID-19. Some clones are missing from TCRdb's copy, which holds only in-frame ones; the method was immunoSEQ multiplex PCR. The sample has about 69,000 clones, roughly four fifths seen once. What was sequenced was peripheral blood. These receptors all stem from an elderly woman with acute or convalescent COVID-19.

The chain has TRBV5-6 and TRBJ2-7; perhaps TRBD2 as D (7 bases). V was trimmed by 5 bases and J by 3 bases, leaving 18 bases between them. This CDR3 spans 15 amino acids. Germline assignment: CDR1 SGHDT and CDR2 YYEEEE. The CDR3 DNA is TGTGCCAGCAGTCGGGGGGCCCTGCACTACTACGAGCAGTACTTC. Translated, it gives CASSRGALHYYEQYF.

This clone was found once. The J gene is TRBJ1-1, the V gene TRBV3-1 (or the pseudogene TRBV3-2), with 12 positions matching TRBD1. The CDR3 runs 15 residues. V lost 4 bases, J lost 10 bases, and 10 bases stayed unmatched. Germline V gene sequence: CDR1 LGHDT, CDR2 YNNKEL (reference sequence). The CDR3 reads CASSPPGQGALRAFF. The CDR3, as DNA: TGTGCCAGCAGCCCACCGGGACAGGGGGCTCTTCGAGCTTTCTTT.

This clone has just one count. CDR3 region: CASSPRLAGETDTQYF. CDR3 sequence (DNA): TGTGCCAGCTCACCCAGACTAGCGGGTGAAACAGATACGCAGTATTTT. The chain links TRBV18 to TRBJ2-3; 10 bases are a match to TRBD2. The germline V gene encodes CDR1 KGHSH and CDR2 LQKENI. V gave up 3 bases and J gave up 3 bases; unmatched junction bases: 6. CDR3 size: 16 residues.

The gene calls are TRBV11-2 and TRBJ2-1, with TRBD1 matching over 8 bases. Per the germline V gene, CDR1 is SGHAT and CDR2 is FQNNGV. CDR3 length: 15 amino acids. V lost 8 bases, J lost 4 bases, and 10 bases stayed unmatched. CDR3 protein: CASGTTGDLYNEQFF. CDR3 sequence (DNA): TGTGCCAGCGGTACGACAGGGGACCTTTACAATGAGCAGTTCTTC.

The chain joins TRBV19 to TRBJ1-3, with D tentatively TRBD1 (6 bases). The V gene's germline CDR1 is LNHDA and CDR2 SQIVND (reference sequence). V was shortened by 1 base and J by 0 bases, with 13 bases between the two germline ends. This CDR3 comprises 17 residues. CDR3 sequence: CASSIVHGGHSGNTIYF. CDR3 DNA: TGTGCCAGTAGTATAGTCCATGGGGGACACTCTGGAAACACCATATATTTT.

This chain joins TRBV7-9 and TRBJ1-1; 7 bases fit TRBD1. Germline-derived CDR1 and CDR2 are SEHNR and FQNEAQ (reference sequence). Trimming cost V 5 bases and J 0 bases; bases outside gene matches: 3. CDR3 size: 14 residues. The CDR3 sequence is CASSPGTVNTEAFF. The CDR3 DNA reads TGTGCCAGCAGCCCCGGGACAGTGAACACTGAAGCTTTCTTT.

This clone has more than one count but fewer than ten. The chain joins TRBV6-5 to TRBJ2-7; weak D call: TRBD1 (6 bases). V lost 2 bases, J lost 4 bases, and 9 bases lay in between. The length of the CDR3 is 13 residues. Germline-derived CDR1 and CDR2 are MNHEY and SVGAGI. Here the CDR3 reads CASSYPDRYEQYF. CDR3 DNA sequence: TGTGCCAGCAGTTACCCGGACAGATACGAGCAGTACTTC.

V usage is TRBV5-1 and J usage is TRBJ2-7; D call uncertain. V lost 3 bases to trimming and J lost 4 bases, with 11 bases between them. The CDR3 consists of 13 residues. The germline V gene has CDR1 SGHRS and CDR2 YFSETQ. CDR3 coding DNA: TGCGCCAGCAGCTCTAAAGTAATGTACGAGCAGTACTTC. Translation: CASSSKVMYEQYF.

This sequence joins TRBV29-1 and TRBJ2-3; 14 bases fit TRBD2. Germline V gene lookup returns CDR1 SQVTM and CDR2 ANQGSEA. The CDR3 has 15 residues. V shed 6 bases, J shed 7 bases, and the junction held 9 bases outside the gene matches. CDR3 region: CSVGTSGGLGNTQYF. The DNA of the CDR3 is TGCAGCGTGGGGACTAGCGGGGGTTTGGGGAATACGCAGTATTTT.

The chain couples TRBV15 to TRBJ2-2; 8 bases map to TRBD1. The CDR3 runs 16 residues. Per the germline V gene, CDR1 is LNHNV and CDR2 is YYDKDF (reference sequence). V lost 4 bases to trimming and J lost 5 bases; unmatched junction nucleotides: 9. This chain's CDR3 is CATSTFGQGSTGELFF. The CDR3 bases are TGTGCCACCAGCACCTTTGGACAGGGATCTACCGGGGAGCTGTTTTTT.

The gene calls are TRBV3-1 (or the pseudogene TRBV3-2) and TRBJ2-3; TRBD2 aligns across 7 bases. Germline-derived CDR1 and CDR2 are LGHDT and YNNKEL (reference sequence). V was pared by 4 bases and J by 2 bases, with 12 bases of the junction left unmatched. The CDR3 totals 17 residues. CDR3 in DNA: TGTGCCAGCAGCCCCACCCTGTCCGGGGGGATCACAGATACGCAGTATTTT. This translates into CASSPTLSGGITDTQYF.

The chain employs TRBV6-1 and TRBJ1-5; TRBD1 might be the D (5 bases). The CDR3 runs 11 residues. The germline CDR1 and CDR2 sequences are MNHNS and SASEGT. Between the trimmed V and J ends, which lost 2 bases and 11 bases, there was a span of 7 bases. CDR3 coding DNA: TGTGCCAGCAGTGAAATCAGGGCCCAGCATTTT. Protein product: CASSEIRAQHF.

The CDR3 region is CASSMMGKGQSNQPQHF. CDR3 DNA: TGTGCCAGTAGTATGATGGGAAAGGGACAAAGCAATCAGCCCCAGCATTTT. The chain carries TRBV19 and TRBJ1-5; a weak D match, TRBD1 (6 bases). The V gene's germline CDR1 is LNHDA and CDR2 SQIVND (reference sequence). The CDR3 sequence is 17 residues long. The V gene lost 3 bases and the J gene lost 1 base, with 16 bases spanning the gap.

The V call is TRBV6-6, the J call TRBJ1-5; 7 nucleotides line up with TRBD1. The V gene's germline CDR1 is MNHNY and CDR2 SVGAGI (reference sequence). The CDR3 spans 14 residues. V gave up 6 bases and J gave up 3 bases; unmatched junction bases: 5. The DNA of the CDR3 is TGTGCCAGCAGAGGGGGACAGCTCAATCAGCCCCAGCATTTT. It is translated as CASRGGQLNQPQHF.

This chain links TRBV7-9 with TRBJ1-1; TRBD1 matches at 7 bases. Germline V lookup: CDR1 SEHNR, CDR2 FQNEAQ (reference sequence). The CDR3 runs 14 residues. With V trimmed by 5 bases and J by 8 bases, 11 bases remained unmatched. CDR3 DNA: TGTGCCAGCAGCCCCCGGACAGGAGTAAACGAAGCTTTCTTT. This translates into CASSPRTGVNEAFF.

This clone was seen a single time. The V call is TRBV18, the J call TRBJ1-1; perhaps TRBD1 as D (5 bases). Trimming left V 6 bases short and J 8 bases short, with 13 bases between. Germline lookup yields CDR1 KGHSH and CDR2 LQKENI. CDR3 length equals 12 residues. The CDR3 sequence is CASSQGLPEAFF. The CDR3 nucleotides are TGTGCCAGCTCTCAGGGACTTCCCGAAGCTTTCTTT.

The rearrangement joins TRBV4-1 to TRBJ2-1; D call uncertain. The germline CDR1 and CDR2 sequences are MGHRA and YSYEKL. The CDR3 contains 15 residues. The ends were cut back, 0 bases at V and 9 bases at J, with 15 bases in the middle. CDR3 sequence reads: CASSQDPSPGGEQFF. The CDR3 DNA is TGCGCCAGCAGCCAAGATCCTTCCCCCGGTGGTGAGCAGTTCTTC.